The entry below gives a single T cell receptor beta chain sequence along with its context. Some clones are missing from TCRdb's copy, which holds only in-frame ones; the method was immunoSEQ multiplex PCR. Seen here are about 140,000 clones, 65% to 80% observed once, and the top ten hold approximately 4%. The entry originates in a study of blood T cell repertoires in COVID-19. About the research overall: Whether acute or convalescent, the COVID-19 samples came from the United States, Italy and Spain. Sample material is recorded as cDNA or gDNA derived from T cells, B-cell-depleted T cells, or PBMCs.

The CDR3 loop spans 15 amino acids. Germline-derived CDR1 and CDR2 are LNHDA and SQIVND (reference sequence). V lost 7 bases to trimming and J lost 1 base, with 13 bases between them. Sequencing used peripheral blood. This TCR was sampled from a man between 60 and 75 years old with acute or convalescent COVID-19. The V and J genes are TRBV19 and TRBJ2-2, with D possibly being TRBD2 (6 bases). CDR3 sequence (DNA): TGTGCCAGTAACCCCCATAGCGGGAACACCGGGGAGCTGTTTTTT. This encodes CASNPHSGNTGELFF.